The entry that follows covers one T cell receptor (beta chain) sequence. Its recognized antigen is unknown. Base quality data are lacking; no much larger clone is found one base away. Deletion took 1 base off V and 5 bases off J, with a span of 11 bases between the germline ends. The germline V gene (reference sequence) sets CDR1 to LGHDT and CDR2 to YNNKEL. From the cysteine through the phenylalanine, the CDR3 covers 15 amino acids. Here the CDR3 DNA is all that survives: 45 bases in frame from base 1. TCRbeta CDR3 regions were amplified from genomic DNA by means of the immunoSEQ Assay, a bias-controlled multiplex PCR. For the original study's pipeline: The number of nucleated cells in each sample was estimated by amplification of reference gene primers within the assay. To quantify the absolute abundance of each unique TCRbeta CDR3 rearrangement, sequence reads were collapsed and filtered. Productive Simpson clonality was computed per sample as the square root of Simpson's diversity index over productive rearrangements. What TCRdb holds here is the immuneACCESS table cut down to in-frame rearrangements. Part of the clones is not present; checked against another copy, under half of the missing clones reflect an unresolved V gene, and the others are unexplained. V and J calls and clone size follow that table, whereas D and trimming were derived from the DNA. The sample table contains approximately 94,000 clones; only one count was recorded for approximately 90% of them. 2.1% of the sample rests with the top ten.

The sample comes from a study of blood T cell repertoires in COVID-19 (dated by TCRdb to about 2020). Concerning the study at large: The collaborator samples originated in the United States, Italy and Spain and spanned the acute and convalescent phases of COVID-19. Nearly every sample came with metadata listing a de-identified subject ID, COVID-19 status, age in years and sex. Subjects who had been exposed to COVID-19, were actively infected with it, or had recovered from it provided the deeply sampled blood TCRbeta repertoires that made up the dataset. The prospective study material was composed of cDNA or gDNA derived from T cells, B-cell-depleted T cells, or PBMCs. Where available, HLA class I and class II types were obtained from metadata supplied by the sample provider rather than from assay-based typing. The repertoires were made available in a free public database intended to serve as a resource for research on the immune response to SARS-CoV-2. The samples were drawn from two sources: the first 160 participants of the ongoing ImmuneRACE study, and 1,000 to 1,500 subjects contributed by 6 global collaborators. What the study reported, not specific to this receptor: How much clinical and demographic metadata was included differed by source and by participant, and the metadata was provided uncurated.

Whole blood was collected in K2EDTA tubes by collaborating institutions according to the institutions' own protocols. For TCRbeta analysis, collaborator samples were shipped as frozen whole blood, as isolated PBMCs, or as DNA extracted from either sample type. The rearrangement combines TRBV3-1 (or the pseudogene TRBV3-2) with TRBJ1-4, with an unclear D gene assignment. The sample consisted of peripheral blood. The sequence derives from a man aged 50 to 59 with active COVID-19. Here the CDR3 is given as CASSQGNNLNEKLFF. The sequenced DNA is TGTGCCAGCAGCCAAGGAAATAACTTGAATGAAAAACTGTTTTTT.